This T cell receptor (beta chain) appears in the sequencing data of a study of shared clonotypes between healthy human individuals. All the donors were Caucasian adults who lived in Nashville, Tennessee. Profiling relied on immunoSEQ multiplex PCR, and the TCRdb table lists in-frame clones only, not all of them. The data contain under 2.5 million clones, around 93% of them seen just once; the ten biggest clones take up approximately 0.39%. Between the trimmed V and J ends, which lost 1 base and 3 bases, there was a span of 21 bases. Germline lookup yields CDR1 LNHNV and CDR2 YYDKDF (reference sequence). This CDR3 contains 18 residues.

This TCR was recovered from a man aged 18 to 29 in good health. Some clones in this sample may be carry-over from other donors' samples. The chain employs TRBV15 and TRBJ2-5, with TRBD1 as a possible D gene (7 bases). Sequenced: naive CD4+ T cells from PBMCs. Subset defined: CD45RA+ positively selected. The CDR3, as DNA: TGTGCCACCAGCAGAGCATACCCAGGGCAGGGGGGAGAAGAGACCCAGTACTTC. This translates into CATSRAYPGQGGEETQYF.